This passage covers 19 T cell receptor beta chains from one sample sequenced in a study of blood T cell repertoires in COVID-19. Assay: immunoSEQ multiplex PCR; the TCRdb copy retains only in-frame clones and omits some. The sample records roughly 180,000 clones, roughly 84% being singletons. Sample: peripheral blood. Every receptor here comes from a woman aged 45 to 65 with COVID-19, enrolled during active disease.

The chain joins TRBV3-1 (or the pseudogene TRBV3-2) to TRBJ2-2; D unclear. This CDR3 region has 13 residues. The V gene's germline CDR1 is LGHDT and CDR2 YNNKEL (reference sequence). Trimming pared 4 bases from V and 5 bases from J, leaving 8 bases between. DNA for the CDR3: TGTGCCAGCAGCCCGGCGGCGACCGGGGAGCTGTTTTTT. Translating it yields CASSPAATGELFF.

The chain combines TRBV2 with TRBJ2-4; possible D gene TRBD1, 6 bases. Germline values: CDR1 SNHLY, CDR2 FYNNEI. The CDR3 is made up of 15 amino acids. V gave up 4 bases and J gave up 6 bases, with 16 bases separating them. CDR3 amino acids: CASSVSGTQGNIQYF. CDR3 sequence (DNA): TGTGCCAGCAGTGTCTCCGGGACACAGGGAAACATTCAGTACTTC.

This clone was seen once. The CDR3: CASSLSSSEQFF. DNA of the CDR3: TGCGCCAGCAGCTTGTCGAGTAGTGAGCAGTTCTTC. The V gene is TRBV5-1, the J gene TRBJ2-1; D is undetermined. The CDR3 loop spans 12 amino acids. Per germline, CDR1 SGHRS and CDR2 YFSETQ. V was pared by 1 base and J by 9 bases, with 8 bases between.

This chain uses TRBV30 with TRBJ2-7; D is possibly TRBD1 (5 bases). V gave up 2 bases and J gave up 5 bases, with 19 bases separating them. Germline CDR1 and CDR2: GTSNPN and SVGIG (reference sequence). CDR3 length: 15 amino acids. In nucleotides, the CDR3 is TGTGCCTGGAGTACGCTTGGGCAGGGCGTGAACGAGCAGTACTTC. It encodes CAWSTLGQGVNEQYF.

This chain connects TRBV19 to TRBJ1-1; 8 nucleotides line up with TRBD1. The CDR3 totals 14 residues. CDR1 is LNHDA, CDR2 SQIVND, per germline (reference sequence). V lost 5 bases, J lost 6 bases, and 8 bases stayed unmatched. The CDR3 loop is CASSDRQGRSEAFF. The CDR3 nucleotides are TGTGCCAGTAGTGACCGACAGGGGAGGTCTGAAGCTTTCTTT.

This clone was seen only once. The chain carries TRBV6-6 and TRBJ1-3; 7 bases fit TRBD1. Germline lookup yields CDR1 MNHNY and CDR2 SVGAGI (reference sequence). V trimming: 6 bases; J trimming: 4 bases; junction bases outside the gene matches: 6. The CDR3 length is 14 residues. For the CDR3, the DNA is TGTGCCAGCAGGCTCCAGGACAGGGGAAACACCATATATTTT. Amino acid sequence: CASRLQDRGNTIYF.

The rearrangement links TRBV3-1 (or the pseudogene TRBV3-2) to TRBJ1-2; 7 nucleotides align to TRBD1. Germline V lookup: CDR1 LGHDT, CDR2 YNNKEL (reference sequence). The CDR3 is 15 residues long. After removal of 0 bases from V and 7 bases from J, the junction contained 8 bases not matched to a gene. The CDR3 DNA sequence: TGTGCCAGCAGCCAAGATCTGAACAGGGGTGGTGGCTACACCTTC. As protein: CASSQDLNRGGGYTF.

This clone was picked up a small number of times. CDR3 protein: CASRQSSGANVLTF. The CDR3 DNA reads TGTGCCAGCAGACAGAGCTCTGGGGCCAACGTCCTGACTTTC. The rearrangement links TRBV6-5 to TRBJ2-6; D is unresolved. The CDR3 is made up of 14 amino acids. Germline V gives CDR1 MNHEY, CDR2 SVGAGI. Trimming removed 6 bases from V and 0 bases from J, with 6 bases in between.

This rearrangement joins TRBV28 to TRBJ1-1, with D possibly being TRBD1 (6 bases). V was shortened by 7 bases and J by 2 bases, with 20 bases between the two germline ends. Per the germline V gene, CDR1 is MDHEN and CDR2 is SYDVKM. This CDR3 is 16 amino acids long. The CDR3 loop is CASNSGGAVLNTEAFF. The CDR3 bases are TGTGCCAGCAATTCGGGGGGCGCAGTCCTAAACACTGAAGCTTTCTTT.

V and J are TRBV6-6 and TRBJ1-2; a possible D gene is TRBD1 (5 bases). The CDR3 is 15 residues long. The V gene lost 5 bases and the J gene lost 1 base, with 14 bases spanning the gap. Germline CDR1 is MNHNY and CDR2 is SVGAGI (reference sequence). The CDR3 coding sequence is TGTGCCAGCAGTAGGTCGGACATGGTTAACTATGGCTACACCTTC. It specifies CASSRSDMVNYGYTF.

CDR3 nucleotides: TGTGCCAGCAGCCAAGATCTGGCGGGAGAAGACGAGACCCAGTACTTC. Encoded protein: CASSQDLAGEDETQYF. The rearrangement uses TRBV3-1 (or the pseudogene TRBV3-2) and TRBJ2-5, with 7 bases aligning to TRBD2. Germline V CDR1 and CDR2: LGHDT, YNNKEL (reference sequence). The CDR3 length is 16 residues. J gave up 5 bases and V 0 bases, and 9 bases lay outside the gene matches.

The chain couples TRBV6-1 to TRBJ2-3; 9 bases line up with TRBD2. The CDR3 covers 17 residues. V shed 4 bases, J shed 2 bases, and the junction held 10 bases outside the gene matches. The germline CDR1 and CDR2 sequences are MNHNS and SASEGT. CDR3 residues: CASSGRGSGGPTDTQYF. The CDR3 DNA reads TGTGCCAGCAGTGGTCGGGGAAGCGGGGGGCCCACAGATACGCAGTATTTT.

The rearrangement uses TRBV7-8 and TRBJ1-1, with TRBD1 as a possible D gene (6 bases). CDR3 length: 16 residues. The ends were cut back, 1 base at V and 4 bases at J, with 16 bases in the middle. Looked up from germline, CDR1 is SGHVS and CDR2 is FQNEAQ. CDR3 loop: CASSLGVWGQGTEAFF. The DNA for the CDR3 is TGTGCCAGCAGCTTAGGAGTATGGGGGCAGGGCACTGAAGCTTTCTTT.

The rearrangement uses TRBV7-6 and TRBJ2-1; 7 bases align to TRBD2. Trimming at V came to 0 bases and at J to 8 bases, leaving 1 base not matched to a gene. This CDR3 comprises 13 residues. The V gene's germline CDR1 is SGHVS and CDR2 FNYEAQ. The CDR3 DNA reads as TGTGCCAGCAGCTTAGCGGGGGGGGATGAGCAGTTCTTC. Its protein is CASSLAGGDEQFF.

This chain connects TRBV5-7 to TRBJ1-5; D not resolved. TRBV5-7 is an ORF, and what it does is uncertain. The length of the CDR3 is 16 residues. V was cut by 3 bases and J by 1 base, with 14 bases left in between. The CDR3, as DNA: TGTGCCAGCAGCTCCCTTCGGGGAAGGAGCAATCAGCCCCAGCATTTT. Its protein is CASSSLRGRSNQPQHF.

J is TRBJ2-5 and V is TRBV2; a weak D match, TRBD2 (5 bases). Germline V CDR1 and CDR2: SNHLY, FYNNEI. The CDR3 is 15 amino acids. Trimming took 3 bases from V and 2 from J, leaving 13 bases between them. CDR3 sequence: CASSDLRGRQETQYF. The CDR3, as DNA: TGTGCCAGCAGTGACCTCCGGGGAAGACAAGAGACCCAGTACTTC. The complete variable domain, with remaining parts taken from reference TRBV2 and TRBJ2-5, reads EPEVTQTPSHQVTQMGQEVILRCVPISNHLYFYWYRQILGQKVEFLVSFYNNEISEKSEIFDDQFSVERPDGSNFTLKIRSTKLEDSAMYFCASSDLRGRQETQYFGPGTRLLVL.

J is TRBJ2-1 and V is TRBV2, with 12 bases lining up with TRBD2. Germline loops: CDR1 SNHLY, CDR2 FYNNEI. The CDR3 length is 16 residues. V was clipped by 5 bases and J by 7 bases; unmatched bases: 9. The CDR3 bases are TGTGCCAGCAGTCGGAACCCCGGGACTAGCGGGAATGAGCAGTTCTTC. It specifies CASSRNPGTSGNEQFF. The whole variable domain, remainder taken from reference TRBV2 and TRBJ2-1, is EPEVTQTPSHQVTQMGQEVILRCVPISNHLYFYWYRQILGQKVEFLVSFYNNEISEKSEIFDDQFSVERPDGSNFTLKIRSTKLEDSAMYFCASSRNPGTSGNEQFFGPGTRLTVL.

The chain uses TRBV13 and TRBJ1-6, with 7 bases matching TRBD1. V was clipped by 5 bases and J by 10 bases; unmatched bases: 11. The germline V gene encodes CDR1 PRHDT and CDR2 FYEKMQ (reference sequence). CDR3 length: 15 residues. In nucleotides, the CDR3 is TGTGCCAGCAGCCCCCCCGAGGGACAGCGCTCACCCCTCCACTTT. Translating gives CASSPPEGQRSPLHF.

The rearrangement joins TRBV3-1 (or the pseudogene TRBV3-2) to TRBJ2-7; TRBD1 matches 8 bases. The J segment lost 3 bases and the V segment lost 4 bases, leaving 5 bases of the junction unmatched. CDR1 and CDR2 (germline): LGHDT, YNNKEL (reference sequence). The CDR3 length is 14 residues. The CDR3 nucleotides are TGTGCCAGCAGCCCCAGGACAGGGTACTACGAGCAGTACTTC. It yields the protein CASSPRTGYYEQYF.